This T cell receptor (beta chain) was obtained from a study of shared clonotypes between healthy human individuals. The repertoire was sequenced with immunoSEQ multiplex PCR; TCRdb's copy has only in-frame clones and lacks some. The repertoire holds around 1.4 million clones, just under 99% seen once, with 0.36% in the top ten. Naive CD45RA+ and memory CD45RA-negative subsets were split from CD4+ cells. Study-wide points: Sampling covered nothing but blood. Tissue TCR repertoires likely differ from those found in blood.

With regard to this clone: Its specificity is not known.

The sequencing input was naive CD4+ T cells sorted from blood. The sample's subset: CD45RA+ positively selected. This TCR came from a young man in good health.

CDR3 sequence (DNA): TGTGCCACCAGCAGAGAGAGGACTAGCGAAAAGACCCAGTACTTC. As protein: CATSRERTSEKTQYF. The gene calls are TRBV15 and TRBJ2-5, with 9 bases fitting TRBD2. J was trimmed by 6 bases and V by 0 bases; bases with no gene match: 5. The CDR3 contains 15 residues. From germline, CDR1 is LNHNV and CDR2 YYDKDF (reference sequence).